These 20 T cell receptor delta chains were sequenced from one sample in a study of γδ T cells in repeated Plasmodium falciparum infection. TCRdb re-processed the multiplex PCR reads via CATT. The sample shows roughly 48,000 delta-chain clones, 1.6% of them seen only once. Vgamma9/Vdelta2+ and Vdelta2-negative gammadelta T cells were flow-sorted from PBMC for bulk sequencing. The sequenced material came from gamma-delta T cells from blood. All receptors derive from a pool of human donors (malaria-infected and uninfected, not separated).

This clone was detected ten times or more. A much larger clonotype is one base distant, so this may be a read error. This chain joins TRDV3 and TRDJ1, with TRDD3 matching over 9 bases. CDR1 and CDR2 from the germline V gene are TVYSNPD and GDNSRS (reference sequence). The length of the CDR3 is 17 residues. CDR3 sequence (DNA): TGTGCCTTTATACCCCGACACTGGGGGAGCGAAGAGGATAAAGTCATCTTT. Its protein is CAFIPRHWGSEEDKVIF. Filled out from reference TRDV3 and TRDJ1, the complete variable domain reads CDKVTQSSPDQTVASGSEVVLLCTYDTVYSNPDLFWYRIRPDYSFQFVFYGDNSRSEGADFTQGRFSVKHILTQKAFHLVISPVRTEDSATYYCAFIPRHWGSEEDKVIFGKGTRVTVEP.

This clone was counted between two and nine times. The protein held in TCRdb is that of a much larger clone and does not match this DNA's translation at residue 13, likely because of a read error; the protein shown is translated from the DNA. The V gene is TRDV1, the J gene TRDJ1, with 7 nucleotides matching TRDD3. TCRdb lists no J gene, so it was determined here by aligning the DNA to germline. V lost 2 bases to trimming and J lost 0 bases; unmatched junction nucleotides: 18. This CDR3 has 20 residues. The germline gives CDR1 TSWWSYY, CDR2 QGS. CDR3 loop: CALGESKSRSPGGYTDKLIF. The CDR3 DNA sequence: TGTGCTCTTGGGGAATCGAAATCCCGCTCGCCTGGGGGGTACACCGATAAACTCATCTTT.

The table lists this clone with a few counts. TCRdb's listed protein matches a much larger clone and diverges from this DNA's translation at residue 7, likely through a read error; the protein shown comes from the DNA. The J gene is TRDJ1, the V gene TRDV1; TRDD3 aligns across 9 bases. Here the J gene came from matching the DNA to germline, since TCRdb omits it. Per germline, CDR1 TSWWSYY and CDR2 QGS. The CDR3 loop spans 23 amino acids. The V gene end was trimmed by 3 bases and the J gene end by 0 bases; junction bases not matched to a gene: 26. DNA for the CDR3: TGTGCTCTTGGGGATCCGTCGGGTCCTACAAAATCTACTGGGGGACTAAACACCGATAAACTCATCTTT. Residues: CALGDPSGPTKSTGGLNTDKLIF.

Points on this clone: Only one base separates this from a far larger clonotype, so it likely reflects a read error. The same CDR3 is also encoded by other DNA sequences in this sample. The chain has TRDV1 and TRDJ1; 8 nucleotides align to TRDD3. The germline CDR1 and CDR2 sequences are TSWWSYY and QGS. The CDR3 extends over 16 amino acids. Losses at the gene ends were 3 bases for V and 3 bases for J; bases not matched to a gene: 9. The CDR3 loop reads CALGESFWGRSDKLIF. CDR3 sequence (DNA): TGTGCTCTTGGGGAGTCTTTCTGGGGGAGGTCCGATAAACTCATCTTT.

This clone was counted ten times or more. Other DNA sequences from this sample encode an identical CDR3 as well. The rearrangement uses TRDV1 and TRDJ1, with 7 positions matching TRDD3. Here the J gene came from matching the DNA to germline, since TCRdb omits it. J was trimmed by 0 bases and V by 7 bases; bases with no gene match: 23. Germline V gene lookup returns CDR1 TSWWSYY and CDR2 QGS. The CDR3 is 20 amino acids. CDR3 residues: CALVYFPIRTGVRYTDKLIF. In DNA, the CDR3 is TGTGCTCTTGTCTATTTCCCAATCCGTACTGGGGTTCGGTACACCGATAAACTCATCTTT.

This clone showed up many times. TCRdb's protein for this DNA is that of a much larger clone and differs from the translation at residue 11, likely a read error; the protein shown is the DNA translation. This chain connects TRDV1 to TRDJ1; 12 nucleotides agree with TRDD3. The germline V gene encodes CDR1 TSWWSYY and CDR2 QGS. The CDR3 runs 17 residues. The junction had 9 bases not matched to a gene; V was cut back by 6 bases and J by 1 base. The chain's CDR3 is CALGIIWGIRCTDKLIF. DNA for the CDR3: TGTGCTCTTGGAATTATCTGGGGGATACGTTGCACCGATAAACTCATCTTT.

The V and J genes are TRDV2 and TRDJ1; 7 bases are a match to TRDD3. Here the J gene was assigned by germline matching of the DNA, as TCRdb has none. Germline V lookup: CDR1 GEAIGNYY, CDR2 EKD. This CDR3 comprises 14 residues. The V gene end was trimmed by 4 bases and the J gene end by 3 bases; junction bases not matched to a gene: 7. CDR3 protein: CACDQLGPADKLIF. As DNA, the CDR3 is TGTGCCTGTGATCAACTGGGGCCTGCCGATAAACTCATCTTT.

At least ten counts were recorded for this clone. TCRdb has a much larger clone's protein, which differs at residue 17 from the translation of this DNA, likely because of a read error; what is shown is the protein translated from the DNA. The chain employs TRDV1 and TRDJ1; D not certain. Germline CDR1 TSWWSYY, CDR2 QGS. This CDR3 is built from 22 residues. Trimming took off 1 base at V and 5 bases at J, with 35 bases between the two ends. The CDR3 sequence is CALGEQFSEYFPRPVAADKLIF. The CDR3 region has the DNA TGTGCTCTTGGGGAACAGTTTTCGGAATATTTTCCCCGCCCGGTTGCTGCTGATAAACTCATCTTT.

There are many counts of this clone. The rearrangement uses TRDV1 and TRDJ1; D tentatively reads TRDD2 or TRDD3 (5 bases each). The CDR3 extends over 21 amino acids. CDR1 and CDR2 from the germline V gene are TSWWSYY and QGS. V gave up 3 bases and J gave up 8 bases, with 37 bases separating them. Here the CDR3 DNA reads TGTGCTCTTGGGGAGCTTAAAACACCCCTCCTAGCCCCTCCTGGGCGCCTAAAACTCATCTTT. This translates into CALGELKTPLLAPPGRLKLIF.

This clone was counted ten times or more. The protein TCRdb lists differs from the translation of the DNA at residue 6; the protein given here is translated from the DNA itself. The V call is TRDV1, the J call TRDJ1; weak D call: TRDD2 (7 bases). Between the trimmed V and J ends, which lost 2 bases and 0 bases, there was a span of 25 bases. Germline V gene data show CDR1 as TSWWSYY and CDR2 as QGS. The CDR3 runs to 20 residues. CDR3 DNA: TGTGCTCTTGGGGAAGTCATCTTCCTAGAGGGGGAAAAGTACACCGATAAACTCATCTTT. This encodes CALGEVIFLEGEKYTDKLIF.

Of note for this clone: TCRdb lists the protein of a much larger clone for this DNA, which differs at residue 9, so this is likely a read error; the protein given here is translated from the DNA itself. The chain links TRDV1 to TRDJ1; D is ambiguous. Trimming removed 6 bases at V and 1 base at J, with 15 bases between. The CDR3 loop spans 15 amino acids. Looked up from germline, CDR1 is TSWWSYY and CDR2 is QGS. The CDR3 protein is CALGRAGPCTDKLIF. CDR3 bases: TGTGCTCTTGGTCGCGCCGGCCCGTGCACCGATAAACTCATCTTT.

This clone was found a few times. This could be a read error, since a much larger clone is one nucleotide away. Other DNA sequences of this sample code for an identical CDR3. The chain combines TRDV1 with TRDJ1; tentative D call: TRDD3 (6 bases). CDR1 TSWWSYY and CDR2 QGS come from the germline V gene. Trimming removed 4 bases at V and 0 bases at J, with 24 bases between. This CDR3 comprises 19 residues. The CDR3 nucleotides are TGTGCTCTTGGGGGCTCTACGACCGGGGGACTGAAGTACACCGATAAACTCATCTTT. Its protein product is CALGGSTTGGLKYTDKLIF.

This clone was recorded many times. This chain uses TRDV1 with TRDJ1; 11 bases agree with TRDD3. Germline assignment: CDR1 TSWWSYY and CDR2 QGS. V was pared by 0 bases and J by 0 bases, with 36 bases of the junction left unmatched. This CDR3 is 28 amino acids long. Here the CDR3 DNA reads TGTGCTCTTGGGGAACTAGGCCCGGCCCCCGAGCGCCTTCTTTTAGCCTACTGGGGGATAAGTCACACCGATAAACTCATCTTT. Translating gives CALGELGPAPERLLLAYWGISHTDKLIF.

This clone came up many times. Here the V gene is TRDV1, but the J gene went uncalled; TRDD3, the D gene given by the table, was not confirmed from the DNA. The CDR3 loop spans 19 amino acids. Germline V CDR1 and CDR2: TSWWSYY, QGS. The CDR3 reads CALGELISYKILLHPVPIF. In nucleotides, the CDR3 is TGTGCTCTTGGGGAACTAATTTCATATAAGATACTCCTACACCCCGTTCCCATCTTT.

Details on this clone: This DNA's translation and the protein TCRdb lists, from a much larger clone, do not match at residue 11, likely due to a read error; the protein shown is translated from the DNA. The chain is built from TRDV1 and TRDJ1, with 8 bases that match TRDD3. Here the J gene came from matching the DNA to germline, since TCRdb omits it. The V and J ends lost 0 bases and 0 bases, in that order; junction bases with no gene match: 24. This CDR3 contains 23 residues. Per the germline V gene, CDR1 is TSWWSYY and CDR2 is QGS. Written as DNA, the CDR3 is TGTGCTCTTGGGGAACTAGAAGGTCCTACGCATGCTAACTGGGGGGAGTACACCGATAAACTCATCTTT. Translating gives CALGELEGPTHANWGEYTDKLIF.

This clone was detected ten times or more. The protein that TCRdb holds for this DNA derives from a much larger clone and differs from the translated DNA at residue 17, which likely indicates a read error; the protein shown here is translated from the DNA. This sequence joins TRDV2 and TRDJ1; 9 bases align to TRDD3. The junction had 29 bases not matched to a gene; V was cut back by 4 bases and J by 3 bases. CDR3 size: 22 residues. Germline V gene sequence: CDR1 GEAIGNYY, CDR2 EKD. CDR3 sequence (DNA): TGTGCCTGTGATAAACGCCCTCGTCGGGGGGATACCCCAAACTCGTACGCCGATAAACTCATCTTT. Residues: CACDKRPRRGDTPNSYADKLIF.

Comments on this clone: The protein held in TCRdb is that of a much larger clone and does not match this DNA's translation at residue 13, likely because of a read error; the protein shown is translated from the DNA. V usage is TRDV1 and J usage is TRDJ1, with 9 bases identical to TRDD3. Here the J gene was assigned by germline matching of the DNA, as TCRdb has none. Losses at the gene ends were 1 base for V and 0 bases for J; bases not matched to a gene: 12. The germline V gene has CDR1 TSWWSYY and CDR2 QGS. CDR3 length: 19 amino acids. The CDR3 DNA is TGTGCTCTTGGGGAACGTAGCTACTGGGGGACCTTGCACACCGATAAACTCATCTTT. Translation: CALGERSYWGTLHTDKLIF.

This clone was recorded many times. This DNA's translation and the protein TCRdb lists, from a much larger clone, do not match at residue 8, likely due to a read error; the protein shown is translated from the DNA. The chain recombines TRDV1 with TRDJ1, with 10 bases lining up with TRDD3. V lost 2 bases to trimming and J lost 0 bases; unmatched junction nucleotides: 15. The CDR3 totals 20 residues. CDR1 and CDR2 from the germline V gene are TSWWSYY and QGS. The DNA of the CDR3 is TGTGCTCTTGGGGAAGGTTCCTCGTGGGGGATACAGGCTTACACCGATAAACTCATCTTT. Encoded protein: CALGEGSSWGIQAYTDKLIF.

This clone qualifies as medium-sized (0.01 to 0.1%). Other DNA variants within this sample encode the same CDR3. This CDR3 reads CALGDPFQGGYLYTDKLIF. The CDR3 nucleotides read TGTGCTCTTGGGGACCCCTTCCAAGGGGGATACTTGTACACCGATAAACTCATCTTT. The gene calls are TRDV1 and TRDJ1, with 9 bases identical to TRDD3. The V segment lost 3 bases and the J segment 0 bases; nucleotides outside the gene matches: 14. In germline, CDR1 is TSWWSYY, CDR2 QGS. This CDR3 spans 19 amino acids.

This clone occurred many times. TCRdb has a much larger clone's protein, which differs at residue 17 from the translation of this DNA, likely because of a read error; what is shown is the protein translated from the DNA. CDR3 sequence (DNA): TGTGCTCTTGGGAGATCCCCTCCTAGGACTTTCTCTACTGGGATATCCAAGGGTAAACTCATCTTT. Its translation is CALGRSPPRTFSTGISKGKLIF. The chain carries TRDV1 and TRDJ1; D is possibly TRDD3 (6 bases). The J gene, missing from TCRdb, was assigned here through DNA to germline matching. Germline loops: CDR1 TSWWSYY, CDR2 QGS. The CDR3 is 22 amino acids. V was clipped by 5 bases and J by 7 bases, with 41 bases between them.